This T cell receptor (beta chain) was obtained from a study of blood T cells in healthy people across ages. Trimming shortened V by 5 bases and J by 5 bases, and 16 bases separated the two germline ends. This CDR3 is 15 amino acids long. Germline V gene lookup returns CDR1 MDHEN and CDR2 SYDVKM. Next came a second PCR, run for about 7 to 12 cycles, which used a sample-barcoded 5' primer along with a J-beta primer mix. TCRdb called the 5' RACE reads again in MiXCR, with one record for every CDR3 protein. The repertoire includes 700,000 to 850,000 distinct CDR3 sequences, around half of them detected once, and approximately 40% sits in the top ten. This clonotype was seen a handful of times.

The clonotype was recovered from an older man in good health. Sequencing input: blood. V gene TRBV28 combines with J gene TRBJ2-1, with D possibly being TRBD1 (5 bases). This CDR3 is CASSRPVAGNNEQFF. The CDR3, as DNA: TGTGCCAGCAGTCGACCGGTCGCAGGGAACAATGAGCAGTTCTTC.